The sequence of this TCR beta chain was determined in a study of T cells after yellow fever vaccination. Study results and caveats: The secondary response peaked faster, at day 5 versus 15, but was weaker. The CD4 and CD8 compartments had a small share of their clonotypes in common. Reappearance after the booster was seen for most primary-vaccination clones, at 96% CD4 and less than 90% CD8.

Trimming took off 5 bases at V and 5 bases at J, with 12 bases between the two ends. The CDR3 contains 14 residues. Template switching with 5'RACE generated the TCR cDNA and added a universal primer site and UMIs. In TCRdb, the 5' RACE reads were re-called with MiXCR into one record per CDR3 protein. Of roughly 520,000 distinct CDR3 sequences listed, about a fifth are singletons. Remarks on this clonotype: Antigen unknown.

This sample comprised PBMCs, obtained about 20 days after the first yellow fever vaccination. The sequence was collected from a man aged 18 to 30 who received the YFV17D yellow fever vaccine. V and J are TRBV12-3 or TRBV12-4 and TRBJ2-2; D ambiguous. The CDR3 sequence: CASSPTLVTGELFF. The CDR3 DNA is TGTGCCAGCAGTCCCACATTAGTAACCGGGGAGCTGTTTTTT.